The T cell receptor (beta chain) described here comes from a study of T-cell reconstitution after alpha-beta-depleted transplantation in children. Preparation of the TCRbeta library was carried out with unique molecular identifiers. TCRdb recomputed calls from the PCR reads with MiXCR, one row per CDR3 protein. The data contain a few hundred thousand distinct CDR3 sequences, 10% of them singletons. Trimming removed 0 bases from V and 2 bases from J, with 6 bases in between. This CDR3 spans 14 amino acids. The germline V gene has CDR1 SGHRS and CDR2 YFSETQ. Sample: PBMCs from the stem cell graft donor, taken from the stem cell graft. This chain uses TRBV5-1 with TRBJ2-1, with no clear D. The receptor comes from a human donor who donated a stem cell graft to a child with acute lymphoblastic leukemia. DNA for the CDR3: TGCGCCAGCAGCTTGGCCTCGACCTACAATGAGCAGTTCTTC. Translated: CASSLASTYNEQFF.